This TCR beta chain was profiled in a study of beta chain features in type 1 diabetes. Germline assignment: CDR1 LGHNA and CDR2 YSLEER. The CDR3 totals 13 residues. V gave up 0 bases and J gave up 9 bases, with 9 bases separating them. The authors obtained over 95% purity in all sorted populations. Reverse transcription of all isolated RNA meant that expressed TCRB transcripts were sequenced. Here immunoSEQ multiplex PCR was the method, and the copy in TCRdb shows in-frame clones only, minus some. The table records over 700,000 clones, roughly 16% of them present only once. There are many counts of this clone.

The chain joins TRBV4-3 to TRBJ2-1, with no clear D. The sample taken for sequencing was naive CD4+ T cells from blood. The sequence derives from a woman under 30 in good health. The CDR3 spells CASSQDGIAEQFF. The CDR3 nucleotides read TGCGCCAGCAGCCAAGACGGCATCGCTGAGCAGTTCTTC.